This TCR beta chain was sequenced during a study of T cell repertoires in cytomegalovirus infection. The length of the CDR3 is 15 residues. Germline V lookup: CDR1 SEHNR, CDR2 FQNEAQ (reference sequence). Trimming stripped 8 bases from V and 2 bases from J, with 17 bases between. MiXCR, run by TCRdb on the reads, gives a single entry per CDR3 protein. The sample gives approximately 160,000 distinct CDR3 sequences, 15% to 20% of which show up once; under 20% is in the top ten. A few counts support this clonotype. The sequence was collected from a human donor in good health (CMV status not recorded). Some clones in this sample may be carry-over from other donors' samples. The specimen was CD8+ T cells from PBMCs. The chain recombines TRBV7-9 with TRBJ2-3; D could derive from TRBD1 or TRBD2 (5 bases each). The CDR3 sequence: CASPGIGGHTDTQYF. The CDR3 DNA sequence: TGTGCCAGCCCAGGAATTGGAGGACACACAGATACGCAGTATTTT.